The 5 T cell receptor beta chains in this list originate from one sample, sequenced in a study of blood T cell repertoires in COVID-19 (TCRdb year 2020). Library prep was done by the immunoSEQ multiplex PCR assay. This immuneACCESS table, as held by TCRdb, lists in-frame sequences with V and J called but not all clones. Of the missing ones, under half trace to an unresolved V gene in checked studies; the others have no known cause. The sample table shows 95,000 to 110,000 clones, and about 89% are seen once. Of the sample, 4.9% falls within the top ten clones. The material sequenced was peripheral blood. All receptors come from a man aged 35 to 55 with active or convalescent COVID-19.

The gene calls are TRBV7-8 and TRBJ2-1; 11 positions agree with TRBD2. The CDR3 loop spans 19 amino acids. The junction had 12 bases not matched to a gene; V was cut back by 5 bases and J by 0 bases. The V gene's germline CDR1 is SGHVS and CDR2 FQNEAQ. The CDR3 reads CASSPGLAGLAYSYNEQFF. CDR3 DNA: TGTGCCAGCAGCCCTGGACTAGCGGGTCTTGCCTACTCCTACAATGAGCAGTTCTTC.

The V call is TRBV2, the J call TRBJ2-7; a possible D gene is TRBD1 (8 bases). Trimming left V 4 bases short and J 2 bases short, with 15 bases between. The germline gives CDR1 SNHLY, CDR2 FYNNEI. This CDR3 is built from 15 residues. Here the CDR3 DNA reads TGTGCCAGCAGTGTGAGCGGGACAGGAACCTACGAGCAGTACTTC. This codes for CASSVSGTGTYEQYF.

The chain is built from TRBV28 and TRBJ2-1; 10 nucleotides align to TRBD2. The germline V gene encodes CDR1 MDHEN and CDR2 SYDVKM. Trimming removed 5 bases from V and 8 bases from J; junction bases left unmatched: 12. This CDR3 region has 16 residues. The CDR3 DNA reads TGTGCCAGCAGTCGACAAGCGGGAGGGCCGAGGGATGAGCAGTTCTTC. Translating it yields CASSRQAGGPRDEQFF.

The rearrangement uses TRBV5-1 and TRBJ2-1; 10 bases line up with TRBD2. The CDR3 totals 15 residues. Germline CDR1 is SGHRS and CDR2 is YFSETQ. Trimming took 7 bases from V and 8 from J; bases not matched to a gene: 12. The CDR3 DNA is TGCGCCAGCCGTAGGAGGACTAGCGGAGTCGATGAGCAGTTCTTC. As protein: CASRRRTSGVDEQFF.

J is TRBJ1-2 and V is TRBV28; D ambiguous. The CDR3 length is 15 residues. Germline V CDR1 and CDR2: MDHEN, SYDVKM. V gave up 8 bases and J gave up 0 bases, with 16 bases separating them. This chain's CDR3 is CASLPRGDPNYGYTF. The CDR3 bases are TGTGCCAGCTTGCCACGGGGAGACCCTAACTATGGCTACACCTTC.